The 2 T cell receptor beta chains presented below share a single source sample, sequenced in a study of cytomegalovirus exposure and HLA in healthy donors. Use of 60 Vbeta and 13 Jbeta primers characterized the PCR. The data were produced by immunoSEQ multiplex PCR, yet TCRdb's version contains in-frame clones alone and is incomplete. Of more than 70,000 clones listed, about 70% are singletons. The sample taken for sequencing was PBMCs. The receptors shown here come from a man in his forties in good health and CMV-seropositive.

The V call is TRBV6-1, the J call TRBJ1-1; a possible D gene is TRBD1 (5 bases). V was clipped by 3 bases and J by 10 bases, with 18 bases between them. Germline V CDR1 and CDR2: MNHNS, SASEGT. The CDR3 spans 14 residues. The DNA for the CDR3 is TGTGCCAGCAGTGATAGGGACTCACTAAATGGAGCTTTCTTT. Translation: CASSDRDSLNGAFF.

This chain uses TRBV15 with TRBJ2-3, with D perhaps TRBD2 (6 bases). Trimming took 0 bases from V and 5 from J, leaving 9 bases between them. Germline assignment: CDR1 LNHNV and CDR2 YYDKDF (reference sequence). This CDR3 has 14 amino acids. The CDR3 loop reads CATSRDGSQDTQYF. CDR3 bases: TGTGCCACCAGCAGAGACGGGAGTCAAGATACGCAGTATTTT.